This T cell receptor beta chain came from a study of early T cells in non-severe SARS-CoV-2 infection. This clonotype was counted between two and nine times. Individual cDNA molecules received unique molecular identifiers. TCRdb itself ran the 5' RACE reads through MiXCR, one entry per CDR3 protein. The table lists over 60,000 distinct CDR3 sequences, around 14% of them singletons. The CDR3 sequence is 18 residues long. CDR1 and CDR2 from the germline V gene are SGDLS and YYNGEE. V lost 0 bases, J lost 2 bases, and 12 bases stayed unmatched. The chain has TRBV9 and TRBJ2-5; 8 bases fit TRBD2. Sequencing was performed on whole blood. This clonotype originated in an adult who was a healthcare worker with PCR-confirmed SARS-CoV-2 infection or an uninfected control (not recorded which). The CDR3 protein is CASSVEPRLAGGQETQYF. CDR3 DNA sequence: TGTGCCAGCAGCGTAGAGCCGCGGTTGGCGGGGGGACAAGAGACCCAGTACTTC. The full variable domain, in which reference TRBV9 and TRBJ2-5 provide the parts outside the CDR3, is DSGVTQTPKHLITATGQRVTLRCSPRSGDLSVYWYQQSLDQGLQFLIQYYNGEERAKGNILERFSAQQFPDLHSELNLSSLELGDSALYFCASSVEPRLAGGQETQYFGPGTRLLVL.